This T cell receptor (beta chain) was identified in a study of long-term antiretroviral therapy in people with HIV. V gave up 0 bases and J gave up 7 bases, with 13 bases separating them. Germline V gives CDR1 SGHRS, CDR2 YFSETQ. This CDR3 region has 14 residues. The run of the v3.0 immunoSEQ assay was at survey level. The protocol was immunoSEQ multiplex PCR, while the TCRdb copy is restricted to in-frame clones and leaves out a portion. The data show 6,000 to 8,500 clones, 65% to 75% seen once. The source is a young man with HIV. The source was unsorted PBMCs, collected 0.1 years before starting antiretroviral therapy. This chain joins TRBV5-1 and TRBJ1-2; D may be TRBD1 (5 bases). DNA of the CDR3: TGCGCCAGCAGCTTGGCAGGGTTACTGTCTGGCTACACCTTC. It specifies CASSLAGLLSGYTF.